The subject of this entry is one TCR beta chain. The data were taken from a study of patients and donors after allogeneic stem cell transplantation. One entry per CDR3 protein results from TCRdb running MiXCR on the RT-PCR reads. Of some 880,000 distinct CDR3 sequences listed, roughly 18% are singletons. Germline-derived CDR1 and CDR2 are LGHNA and YSLEER. V lost 3 bases and J 6 bases, leaving 15 bases between the germline ends. CDR3 length: 14 residues. J is TRBJ2-7 and V is TRBV4-3, with D perhaps matching TRBD1 (6 bases). Sequences were obtained from blood, either unsorted or a sorted T cell fraction (not recorded which). The TCR originated in a human donor who was either an allogeneic HSCT recipient or a stem cell or donor lymphocyte infusion donor (not recorded which). It is not recorded whose cells these are; they may come from a transplant donor. The chain's CDR3 is CASSQAQGIGEQYF. As DNA, the CDR3 is TGCGCCAGCAGCCAGGCACAGGGAATCGGCGAGCAGTACTTC.